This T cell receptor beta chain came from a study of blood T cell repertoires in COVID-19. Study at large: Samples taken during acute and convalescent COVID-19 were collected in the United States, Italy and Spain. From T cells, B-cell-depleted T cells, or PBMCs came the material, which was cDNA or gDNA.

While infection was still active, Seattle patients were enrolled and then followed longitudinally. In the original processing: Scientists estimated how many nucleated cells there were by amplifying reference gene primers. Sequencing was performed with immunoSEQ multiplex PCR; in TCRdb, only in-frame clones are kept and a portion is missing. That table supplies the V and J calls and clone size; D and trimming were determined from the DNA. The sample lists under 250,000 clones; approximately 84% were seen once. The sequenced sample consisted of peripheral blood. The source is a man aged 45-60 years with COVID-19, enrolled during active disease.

CDR3 amino acids: CASSPGTGGGSSYNSPLHF. The CDR3 coding sequence is TGTGCCAGCAGTCCCGGGACAGGGGGGGGTTCCTCCTATAATTCACCCCTCCACTTT. The chain is built from TRBV6-6 and TRBJ1-6, with TRBD1 identical over 11 bases. Germline CDR1 reads MNHNY; CDR2 reads SVGAGI (reference sequence). This CDR3 has 19 residues. J lost 0 bases, V lost 5 bases, and 9 bases had no gene match.